This T cell receptor beta chain was profiled in a study of vaccination effects on CD4 cells after COVID-19. Losses at the gene ends were 5 bases for V and 3 bases for J; bases not matched to a gene: 6. Per germline, CDR1 KGHDR and CDR2 SFDVKD. This CDR3 spans 15 amino acids. The repertoire was sequenced with immunoSEQ multiplex PCR; TCRdb's copy has only in-frame clones and lacks some. Of 25,000 to 30,000 clones listed, more than 60% were seen once; the top ten hold roughly 10%. A remark on this clone: The antigen is undetermined.

Expansion with viral peptide pools was applied to antigen-specific CD4+ T cells by the ViraFEST assay prior to sequencing. At the end of roughly ten days of culture, CD4+ T cells were isolated. Each participant was given two doses of one vaccine (BNT162b2 or mRNA-1273). Study results and caveats: Missing from the study were early post-infection timepoints, and its convalescent patients were few.

The chain has TRBV24-1 and TRBJ1-2, with 9 nucleotides matching TRBD1. The sample consisted of CD4+ T cells from PBMCs cultured with HCoV-NL63 spike peptides, taken after COVID-19 vaccination. This receptor was taken from a human donor who received a COVID-19 vaccine. The CDR3: CATSVWDRDHYGYTF. In DNA form, the CDR3 reads TGTGCCACCAGTGTTTGGGACAGGGACCACTATGGCTACACCTTC.